The sequence of this T cell receptor beta chain was determined in a study of cytomegalovirus exposure and HLA in healthy donors (dated by TCRdb to 2017 to 2019). About the investigation overall: An earlier analysis of roughly 500 of the donors reported approximately 280 Gb of sequence data and 117 million unique TCR beta sequences obtained from 150 million to 200 million T cells. Roughly 320 gigabases of sequencing data and 70 million to 95 million unique TCR sequences made up an early release that covered approximately 620 HLA-typed donors. Of the 398 genotyped donors, 70% to 90% were placed in the genetic ancestry cluster associated with self-reported Caucasian donors. The study was designed to test whether signatures of past pathogen exposure could be identified by cataloging public T cell receptors. The study profiled the T cell repertoires of 500 to 800 subjects by immunosequencing and related them to cytomegalovirus serostatus. A separate validation cohort of about 110 different subjects was used in addition to the 666-subject first cohort. The study combined high-throughput TCR immunosequencing, statistical association of individual TCRs with disease status, and machine learning to predict cytomegalovirus infection status. A later analysis re-examined previously published TCR beta repertoires from more than 650 donors and added high-resolution HLA genotyping to investigate patterns of TCR occurrence. The later analysis used no new phenotypic data to find candidate immune exposures, relying instead on TCR beta sequences and their occurrence across donors. In an earlier analysis of around 540 of the donors, high-throughput TCR beta sequencing was used to judge whether each TCR beta V gene segment behaved as functional or pseudogenic. Donor age, sex, ethnicity and CMV serostatus were compiled alongside the repertoire data. A later genetic analysis used genome-wide SNP genotypes for about three fifths of the 666 donors, treating that subset as a discovery cohort. Every repertoire in the discovery cohort had been generated on one and the same sequencing platform. HLA typing covered class I and class II loci at four-digit resolution. The number of typed donors differed by locus: roughly 629-640 for A, B, C, DRB1 and DQB1; approximately 540 for DQA1; some 590 for DPA1; and around 490 for DPB1. Four or five DR-DQ haplotypes were handled as single units for association and clustering because linkage in the cohort was strong. On average, over 200,000 unique TCR beta nucleotide sequences were sequenced per donor among a few hundred genotyped donors of the cohort, with roughly 18% of those sequences being non-productive.

On the study overall, not on this receptor specifically: Linkage disequilibrium might explain the correlated functional status among segregating V segments, but an unknown experimental factor could not be ruled out. The study listed 150 to 200 TCR beta chains as associated with cytomegalovirus. Sequencing depth was assumed to be roughly uniform across donors in the presence/absence analyses, though that assumption may not hold. Most TCR sequences were seen in very few donors, while some public TCRs were found in many individuals. A later analysis found that most CMV-associated TCR beta chains appeared HLA-restricted, with HLA associations seemingly driven largely by CMV exposure. Some IMGT-functional V segments, including TRBV6-2 and TRBV6-3, could not be distinguished by the 87-base-pair reads and were therefore excluded. A further reported finding was that TCR beta sequences accurately predicted the HLA-A and HLA-B alleles for most subjects in the first cohort. Because counts were too low, 15 to 20 rarely observed V segments, including chromosome 9 orphons, were excluded from the earlier analysis of several hundred of the donors. A later genetic analysis associated a missense DCLRE1C variant with V-gene and J-gene trimming of TCR beta chains, and an independent cohort replicated the association. Immune exposure information for the cohort was limited to CMV serostatus. Because HLA typing was unavailable for some donors at each locus, only the typed subset was used in association tests. According to a later genetic analysis, donors in an Asian-associated ancestry cluster had fewer N-insertions in productive TCRs than the approximately 710-donor mean. In a later analysis, TCR association rates were found to vary across HLA loci, with the most associated TCRs seen for DRB1 alleles and the fewest for HLA-C alleles. A few of the identified cytomegalovirus-associated TCR beta chains were confirmed in vitro to be specific for cytomegalovirus antigens. Assigning TCR associations to individual alleles was difficult when HLA alleles, especially DR and DQ, strongly co-occurred. In a later analysis, HLA-associated TCR beta chains showed more clonal expansion and lower generation probabilities than non-associated chains that were equally common. According to the authors, the approach could potentially be generalized to other disease states and immunological phenotypes. In an earlier analysis of roughly 500 of the donors, most TCR beta V segments appeared in productive rearrangements about 87% or about 30% of the time, broadly matching IMGT annotations. The classifier was reported to diagnose cytomegalovirus status with high specificity and sensitivity in both the original and validation cohorts. A later analysis associated 16,951 TCR beta sequences with specific HLA alleles at a false discovery rate of 0.05. The cohort was sequenced for TCR beta chains only, and without alpha or paired-chain data the features that could be detected were limited. In a later analysis, several top co-occurrence clusters were reported to appear linked to parvovirus B19, influenza, CMV and Epstein-Barr virus. A cluster of highly shared sequence variants was judged likely to represent a technical artifact of the sequencing pipeline.

A note on this clone: Its antigen is not yet known. No much larger clone is present one base from it, and per-base qualities are unavailable.

The cohort consisted of 600 or so healthy bone marrow donors. All cohort members were sampled while nominally healthy, although unrecorded immune exposures were likely present. The donor tested CMV seronegative and was one of the 352 seronegative cohort members. Each donor provided a peripheral blood sample, and peripheral blood mononuclear cells were used for TCR beta sequencing. The Qiagen DNeasy Blood Extraction Kit was used to extract genomic DNA from the blood cell samples. Library construction relied on the immunoSEQ multiplex PCR assay. For the multiplex PCR, a mixture combining 60 forward primers for TCR Vbeta segments and 13 reverse primers for TCR Jbeta segments was used. The CDR3 region of rearranged TCR beta genes was amplified from genomic DNA with a multiplex PCR assay. On the Illumina HiSeq System, the amplified TCR beta libraries were sequenced as 87-base-pair reads. As for how the authors treated the data: Across the 700 or so repertoires, a later analysis counted tens of millions of unique TCR beta chains, roughly 11 million of which were shared by at least two donors. Raw reads were error-corrected and collapsed into unique sequences by a nearest-neighbor algorithm in which closely related sequences were merged to remove PCR and sequencing errors. V, D and J gene segments were assigned by aligning CDR3 sequences to IMGT reference sequences. For a sequence to be retained, a match of at least six nucleotides was required to both a V gene segment and a J gene segment. Rearrangements were classified as productive when the CDR3 lacked stop codons and remained in frame with V and J, and all other rearrangements were classified as non-productive. CDR3 was defined according to IMGT convention as the region running from the second conserved V-encoded cysteine to the conserved J-encoded phenylalanine. In an earlier analysis of roughly 610 of the donors, sequences lacking an unambiguous match to a single V gene segment were excluded. An earlier analysis of approximately 590 of the donors classified V segments as functional when productive rearrangements were above 56.7% and as segregating when the standard deviation between donors was above 5%. A statistical classification framework was built for diagnosing cytomegalovirus status from the catalog of TCR beta chain sequences. In a later analysis, V and J genes were assigned by comparing TCR nucleotide sequences against IMGT/GENE-DB human TR gene sequences. The TCRdist pipeline was used in a later analysis to assign CDR3 sequences and most-parsimonious VDJ recombination scenarios. In a later analysis, every TCR beta chain was defined by the combination of its CDR3 amino acid sequence and its V-gene family, and reads without a unique V-gene family were dropped. A later analysis removed 600 or so highly shared, low-generation-probability nucleotide sequences to deal with suspected cross-contamination and a sequencing artifact. For each public chain, a later analysis derived a clonal expansion index from normalized ranks of inferred template counts within each repertoire. A later analysis computed generation probabilities with a VDJ recombination model fitted to out-of-frame rearrangements, and checked the results against IGoR. Hypergeometric tests were used in a later analysis to score TCR-TCR, TCR-HLA and TCR-CMV co-occurrence, with a repertoire-size bias correction applied to the TCR pairs. A later analysis estimated false discovery rates by permuting HLA or CMV assignments 20 times. In a later analysis, co-occurring TCRs were grouped with DBSCAN, and TCRdist sequence similarity was added when clustering was performed within HLA-allele-positive subsets. For co-occurrence clustering, repertoires with fewer than 30,000 or more than 120,000 public chains were excluded, along with a handful of repertoires with anomalous nucleotide sharing. TCRdb re-hosts the immuneACCESS table, in-frame sequences only. Its copies lack some clones; in the studies checked, an unresolved V gene accounts for under half of them, and the cause for the rest is not known. D and trimming were read from the DNA, whereas the V and J calls and clone size are those reported in that table. For this sample there are around 140,000 clones; 73% appear just once. Together, the top ten hold 1.5% to 2% of the sample.

CDR1 is given as LNHDA and CDR2 as SQIVND, both from the germline V gene (reference sequence). V lost 6 bases and J lost 8 bases, and the count of bases not matched to a germline gene is 9. The CDR3 has 15 amino acids, counting the end cysteine and phenylalanine. The only DNA kept is the CDR3, 45 bases in frame from the first base. Recombination connected TRBV19 to TRBJ2-1, and TRBD1 aligns with 11 junction nucleotides. Sequencing was carried out using PBMCs. The source is a woman aged 18-29 years in good health and CMV-seronegative. The CDR3 region: CASRPAGTGGHEQFF. The nucleotide sequence reads TGTGCCAGTAGGCCGGCCGGGACAGGGGGGCATGAGCAGTTCTTC. Reference TRBV19 and TRBJ2-1 genes cover what lies past the CDR3, so the full variable domain is DGGITQSPKYLFRKEGQNVTLSCEQNLNHDAMYWYRQDPGQGLRLIYYSQIVNDFQKGDIAEGYSVSREKKESFPLTVTSAQKNPTAFYLCASRPAGTGGHEQFFGPGTRLTVL.